This is a list of T cell receptor beta chains from one sample in a study of T-cell reconstitution after alpha-beta-depleted transplantation in children. TCRdb redid the calling of the PCR reads with MiXCR, one entry per CDR3 protein. The table has hundreds of thousands of distinct CDR3 sequences, less than 20% seen once. Sample: PBMCs, mostly from graft donor cells, taken 360 days after TCRalphabeta/CD19-depleted stem cell transplant. The receptors originated from a male patient between 10 and 17 years old who had a stem cell transplant for acute lymphoblastic leukemia, so the T cells may come from the graft donor. Each CDR3 is given with its conserved first and last residue. The D gene is left open where the match is weak. Size tells how often a clone was seen (once, few, many) or the class of an expanded clone, and some rows leave it out.

v_gene,d_gene,j_gene,abundance,CDR3nt,CDR3aa
TRBV4-1,-,TRBJ1-5,-,TGCGCCAGCAGCCTACGATCTTTGGAAGAAAATCAGCCCCAGCATTTT,CASSLRSLEENQPQHF
TRBV4-1,TRBD1,TRBJ2-7,-,TGCGCCAGCAGCCAAGATAATTGGCGGGACAGGGGATCCGAGCAGTACTTC,CASSQDNWRDRGSEQYF
TRBV20-1,TRBD2,TRBJ2-7,-,TGCAAGGTAGCGGGATGGAGCTCCTACGAGCAGTACTTC,CKVAGWSSYEQYF
TRBV4-1,-,TRBJ2-1,few,TGCGCCAGCAGCCTAAGGGGGGCAGGGAGGATAGAGGAGCAGTTCTTC,CASSLRGAGRIEEQFF
TRBV20-1,-,TRBJ2-7,-,TGCAGTGCATCAGACGGGGCCACCTACGAGCAGTACTTC,CSASDGATYEQYF
TRBV3-1,TRBD1,TRBJ2-3,few,TGTGCCAGCAGCCGGGACAGGGCACATACGCAGTATTTT,CASSRDRAHTQYF
TRBV27,TRBD2,TRBJ2-3,-,TGTGCCAGCAGTTTTCTCGGGGGGGGTCCAGATACGCAGTATTTT,CASSFLGGGPDTQYF
TRBV7-3,-,TRBJ1-4,-,TGTGCCAGCAGCTTAACCCAGGATGAAAAACTGTTTTTT,CASSLTQDEKLFF
TRBV27,-,TRBJ1-2,-,TGTGCCAGCAGTATGGCAGCAGAGGACACCTTC,CASSMAAEDTF
TRBV6-4,-,TRBJ2-2,-,TGTGCCAGAAACGGGACCTCCACCGGGGAGCTGTTTTTT,CARNGTSTGELFF
TRBV7-7,-,TRBJ2-5,few,TGTGCCAGCAGCTTAGGCACGGCCTCCAAAGAGACCCAGTACTTC,CASSLGTASKETQYF
TRBV5-1,TRBD1,TRBJ2-5,few,TGCGCCAGCAGCTTGCCAAGGGACAGCCAAGAGACCCAGTACTTC,CASSLPRDSQETQYF
TRBV5-4,TRBD1,TRBJ2-7,-,TGTGCCAGCAGCATTGGACAGGGAGAAGGCGAGCAGTACTTC,CASSIGQGEGEQYF
TRBV18,TRBD1,TRBJ2-7,-,TGTGCCAGCTCACCAAACCCGGGACAGTCTATCGAGCAGTACTTC,CASSPNPGQSIEQYF
TRBV2,-,TRBJ2-7,-,TGTGCCAGCAGTGAACGGCGCCGGGACAACTACGAGCAGTACTTC,CASSERRRDNYEQYF
TRBV5-8,-,TRBJ2-2,-,TGTGCCAGCAGCCGCTGGTGTGCCAGCGCGAACACCGGGGAGCTGTTTTTT,CASSRWCASANTGELFF
TRBV9,TRBD2,TRBJ2-2,few,TGTGCCAGCAGCGTGGGGCTAGCGGGAGCGCTCGGGGAGCTGTTTTTT,CASSVGLAGALGELFF
TRBV6-1,-,TRBJ2-3,-,TGTGCCAGCAAGCCCCAAGGGGGCACAGATACGCAGTATTTT,CASKPQGGTDTQYF
TRBV5-1,TRBD1,TRBJ2-2,many,TGCGCCAGCAGCCGGGGACAGCGTAACACCGGGGAGCTGTTTTTT,CASSRGQRNTGELFF
TRBV5-1,-,TRBJ2-1,few,TGCGCCAGCAGCTTGGAGGGGGGAGGGCCCCCAGATGAGCAGTTCTTC,CASSLEGGGPPDEQFF
TRBV29-1,TRBD2,TRBJ2-3,-,TGCAGCGTTGAAGATCGGGGCGGCGGGAGTCTGTATGATACGCAGTATTTT,CSVEDRGGGSLYDTQYF
TRBV9,-,TRBJ1-4,few,TGTGCCAGCAGTGGAGGGGATGAAAAACTGTTTTTT,CASSGGDEKLFF
TRBV29-1,-,TRBJ2-3,few,TGCAGCGTTGAAGTAAGATCCCCCTACACAGATACGCAGTATTTT,CSVEVRSPYTDTQYF
TRBV3-1,-,TRBJ2-2,-,TGTGCCAGCACCAACCAGGTCCCCACCGGGGAGCTGTTTTTT,CASTNQVPTGELFF
TRBV5-1,TRBD2,TRBJ2-3,once,TGCGCCAGCAGCTTGGTCAGGCGGGAGTATCGCACAGATACGCAGTATTTT,CASSLVRREYRTDTQYF